This TCR beta chain appears in the sequencing data of a study of shared clonotypes between healthy human individuals. Trimming took off 2 bases at V and 4 bases at J, with 9 bases between the two ends. CDR1 SGHDT and CDR2 YYEEEE come from the germline V gene. The CDR3 is 13 residues long. This clone occurred once. Repertoires were generated with immunoSEQ multiplex PCR, while TCRdb's copy carries only in-frame clones and drops some. This sample has hundreds of thousands of clones; approximately 95% occur once, and the top ten carry 0.11%. As defined, naive CD8 cells were CD45RO-negative and positively selected for CCR7, with terminally differentiated effector memory CD45RA+ cells excluded.

The V and J genes are TRBV5-6 and TRBJ1-1, with TRBD1 as a possible D gene (5 bases). The TCR was taken from a woman aged 30 to 39 in good health. What was sequenced was naive CD8+ T cells sorted from blood. The CDR3 nucleotides are TGTGCCAGCAGCTTTTGGGGGGGCACTGAAGCTTTCTTT. As protein: CASSFWGGTEAFF.